Listed below are T cell receptor beta chains from one sample, sequenced in a study of response to subunit inactivated influenza vaccine. In TCRdb, the RT-PCR reads were re-called with MiXCR into one record per CDR3 protein. The sample carries over 800,000 distinct CDR3 sequences, approximately 22% recorded once. Source: PBMCs from blood, taken around 5 days after vaccination. These receptors originate from a man aged 50 or older who received an inactivated influenza vaccine. Both conserved end residues are part of each CDR3. Fields, in order: V gene, clone size, CDR3 protein. The size field is filled for only some rows; it gives once, few, many or a size class.

TRBV7-9,many,CASSLVARGYEQYF
TRBV9,NA,CASSVGSAEGETQYF
TRBV14,NA,CASSQAAGGSYNEQFF
TRBV4-3,few,CASSQDFWSSYEQYF
TRBV6-1,NA,CATGRDTLQETQYF
TRBV18,NA,CASSPPGSDEQFF
TRBV29-1,NA,CSVVRQSGNEQFF
TRBV2,NA,CASSATGFGQPQHF
TRBV6-1,once,CASTRSGTHGEQYF
TRBV12-3/TRBV12-4,NA,CASSRGGGGGTEAFF
TRBV7-9,few,CASSTLVNEQFF
TRBV6-1,NA,CASSDRGPLSEQFF
TRBV12-3/TRBV12-4,NA,CASRPWTGELFF
TRBV28,few,CASARARYEQYF
TRBV6-2/TRBV6-3,NA,CASSYSILAGGDEQYF
TRBV24-1,few,CATSERGTFGDEQFF
TRBV4-1,NA,CASSQESVVQGGIAYNEQFF
TRBV5-6,few,CASSNRGQETQYF
TRBV5-1,many,CASSLDGNSYEQYF
TRBV20-1,few,CSARWASGRVNEQFF
TRBV24-1,NA,CATSDFGQGAADTQYF
TRBV20-1,NA,CSADSSNQPQHF
TRBV20-1,NA,CSAIPSGRTSYEQYF
TRBV5-1,NA,CASSLQEFTDTQYF
TRBV5-1,NA,CASSYLGGDQETQYF
TRBV11-1,few,CASSARQANTEAFF
TRBV12-3/TRBV12-4,NA,CASTSMGSYNEQFF
TRBV20-1,NA,CSARRPAGGGEQYF
TRBV15,NA,CATSRAGQGIHEQYF
TRBV10-3,few,CAISAPETWVGNEQFF
TRBV5-1,NA,CASSLVGGSSDEQYF
TRBV20-1,many,CSAKKWGGQETQYF
TRBV20-1,few,CSASQDVSNEQFF
TRBV20-1,NA,CSARTPPLDTQYF
TRBV11-2,NA,CASSSPSWEQFF
TRBV4-3,NA,CASSQDMLSTDTQYF
TRBV12-3/TRBV12-4,NA,CASRRTGNYGEQYF
TRBV12-3/TRBV12-4,once,CASSFYTGAETQYF
TRBV7-6,NA,CASSSPIAGGATDTQYF
TRBV6-1,few,CASSPGSGGSYEQYF
TRBV4-2,NA,CASSQDTVNNEKLFF
TRBV6-1,NA,CASRRRGGRAAYEQYF
TRBV12-3/TRBV12-4,many,CASSLGRARYEQYF
TRBV7-8,NA,CASSADSGARAGELFF
TRBV12-5,NA,CASGLGRHTDTQYF
TRBV7-9,NA,CASSHIVLPF